The 20 T cell receptor beta chains below come from one sample, sequenced in a study of cytomegalovirus exposure and HLA in healthy donors. Researchers ran the PCR with 60 Vbeta and 13 Jbeta primers. Some clones are missing from TCRdb's copy, which holds only in-frame ones; the method was immunoSEQ multiplex PCR. The sample holds some 150,000 clones, roughly 80% seen once. Specimen: PBMCs. These receptors all come from a woman in her forties or fifties in good health and CMV-seronegative.

V is TRBV28 and J is TRBJ1-5, with a tentative D call TRBD1 (6 bases). The V and J ends lost 2 bases and 7 bases respectively, with 30 bases between them. CDR3 length: 20 residues. Germline CDR1 and CDR2: MDHEN and SYDVKM. CDR3 amino acids: CASSLQSSVRRGALGQPQHF. The CDR3 nucleotides are TGTGCCAGCAGTTTACAGTCCTCAGTTCGGCGGGGGGCTTTAGGGCAGCCCCAGCATTTT.

The J gene is TRBJ1-2, the V gene TRBV7-2; 11 positions agree with TRBD1. This CDR3 spans 13 amino acids. CDR1 and CDR2 (germline): SGHTA, FQGNSA. The ends lost 5 bases at V and 8 bases at J; junction bases unmatched: 4. The CDR3 sequence is CASSRTGGAGYTF. The CDR3 DNA sequence: TGTGCCAGCAGCCGGACAGGGGGCGCGGGCTACACCTTC.

The chain uses TRBV6-5 and TRBJ1-2; 7 nucleotides match TRBD1. The CDR3 consists of 15 residues. Per germline, CDR1 MNHEY and CDR2 SVGAGI. Losses at the gene ends were 0 bases for V and 4 bases for J; bases not matched to a gene: 5. In DNA, the CDR3 is TGTGCCAGCAGTTACTCGGTCTGGGACAGCTATGGCTACACCTTC. Protein: CASSYSVWDSYGYTF.

The chain carries TRBV6-5 and TRBJ2-1; D might be TRBD2 (6 bases). Germline loops: CDR1 MNHEY, CDR2 SVGAGI. The CDR3 totals 15 residues. V was pared by 6 bases and J by 4 bases, with 16 bases between. The CDR3 DNA sequence: TGTGCCAGCAGGGGGGGAATAAGCGGATACAATGAGCAGTTCTTC. Translation: CASRGGISGYNEQFF.

This chain joins TRBV19 and TRBJ1-1, with 9 nucleotides matching TRBD1. Per the germline V gene, CDR1 is LNHDA and CDR2 is SQIVND (reference sequence). The V segment lost 8 bases and the J segment 11 bases; nucleotides outside the gene matches: 9. CDR3 length equals 12 residues. DNA of the CDR3: TGTGCCAGTGGAGAGCATGGACAGGGGGCTTTCTTT. Its translation: CASGEHGQGAFF.

V usage is TRBV28 and J usage is TRBJ1-4; 7 nucleotides agree with TRBD1. Looked up from germline, CDR1 is MDHEN and CDR2 is SYDVKM. This CDR3 is built from 13 residues. Trimming took 6 bases from V and 9 from J; bases not matched to a gene: 7. In nucleotides, the CDR3 is TGTGCCAGCAGCGCAGCAGGGGGACAAAAACTGTTTTTT. Translation gives CASSAAGGQKLFF. Looking up the rest from reference TRBV28 and TRBJ1-4 gives the full variable domain: DVKVTQSSRYLVKRTGEKVFLECVQDMDHENMFWYRQDPGLGLRLIYFSYDVKMKEKGDIPEGYSVSREKKERFSLILESASTNQTSMYLCASSAAGGQKLFFGSGTQLSVL.

The chain carries TRBV6-4 and TRBJ1-1, with 12 bases matching TRBD1. Looked up from germline, CDR1 is MRHNA and CDR2 is SNTAGT. V lost 8 bases, J lost 10 bases, and 11 bases stayed unmatched. This CDR3 is 14 amino acids long. The CDR3 DNA reads as TGTGCCAGCGGCGAACCGGGACAGGGGGCAATAGCTTTCTTT. This encodes CASGEPGQGAIAFF.

The chain couples TRBV15 to TRBJ2-1; 11 nucleotides match TRBD2. V dropped 1 base and J dropped 8; count of bases not matched to a gene: 7. Germline assignment: CDR1 LNHNV and CDR2 YYDKDF (reference sequence). The CDR3 is 16 amino acids. The CDR3, as DNA: TGTGCCACCAGCAGAGCTAGCGGGGGGCCAGGGGATGAGCAGTTCTTC. This translates into CATSRASGGPGDEQFF.

The rearrangement joins TRBV7-2 to TRBJ1-6, with D perhaps matching TRBD1 (6 bases). The CDR3 has 14 amino acids. Per the germline V gene, CDR1 is SGHTA and CDR2 is FQGNSA. Trimming took off 7 bases at V and 9 bases at J, with 16 bases between the two ends. The CDR3 is CASTSDRQGSPLHF. In nucleotides, the CDR3 is TGTGCCAGCACCTCAGACAGGCAGGGTTCACCCCTCCACTTT. Full variable domain (outside the CDR3, taken from reference TRBV7-2 and TRBJ1-6): GAGVSQSPSNKVTEKGKDVELRCDPISGHTALYWYRQSLGQGLEFLIYFQGNSAPDKSGLPSDRFSAERTGGSVSTLTIQRTQQEDSAVYLCASTSDRQGSPLHFGNGTRLTVT.

The rearrangement links TRBV7-2 to TRBJ2-5; the match to TRBD1 covers 9 bases. The end of the DNA fits TRBJ2-7 better, so the J call may be wrong. The length of the CDR3 is 14 residues. The germline gives CDR1 SGHTA, CDR2 FQGNSA. The CDR3 DNA reads TGTGCCAGCAGCTTGACAGGGGGGTACTACGAGCAGTACTTC. Protein: CASSLTGGYYEQYF.

This clone occurred once. V gene TRBV18 combines with J gene TRBJ1-2; TRBD1 matches at 11 bases. The CDR3 covers 15 residues. Germline loops: CDR1 KGHSH, CDR2 LQKENI. After removal of 3 bases from V and 3 bases from J, the junction contained 3 bases not matched to a gene. The CDR3 DNA is TGTGCCAGCTCACCCTTGGGACAGGGGGACTATGGCTACACCTTC. This sequence encodes CASSPLGQGDYGYTF.

CDR3 DNA: TGTGCCAGCAGCTTAGAGGACAGCCCGAATGAAAAACTGTTTTTT. Translating gives CASSLEDSPNEKLFF. V gene TRBV7-9 combines with J gene TRBJ1-4; a possible D gene is TRBD1 (6 bases). The CDR3 runs to 15 residues. V lost 1 base, J lost 5 bases, and 11 bases lay in between. Germline CDR1 and CDR2: SEHNR and FQNEAQ (reference sequence).

This chain links TRBV6-4 with TRBJ2-1; D might be TRBD2 (5 bases). The ends were cut back, 8 bases at V and 0 bases at J, with 11 bases in the middle. Germline V CDR1 and CDR2: MRHNA, SNTAGT. This CDR3 is 14 amino acids long. CDR3 sequence (DNA): TGTGCCAGCTCGGCCACTAGCTCCTACAATGAGCAGTTCTTC. This sequence encodes CASSATSSYNEQFF.

The rearrangement joins TRBV5-1 to TRBJ2-7; TRBD1 might be the D (5 bases). There are 14 residues in the CDR3. Germline CDR1 reads SGHRS; CDR2 reads YFSETQ. Trimming took off 1 base at V and 4 bases at J, with 12 bases between the two ends. This CDR3 reads CASSLFDRAYEQYF. As DNA, the CDR3 is TGCGCCAGCAGCTTGTTTGACAGAGCGTACGAGCAGTACTTC. The full variable domain, rest sourced from reference TRBV5-1 and TRBJ2-7, is KAGVTQTPRYLIKTRGQQVTLSCSPISGHRSVSWYQQTPGQGLQFLFEYFSETQRNKGNFPGRFSGRQFSNSRSEMNVSTLELGDSALYLCASSLFDRAYEQYFGPGTRLTVT.

The rearrangement links TRBV5-1 to TRBJ2-7; no definite D call. Germline V CDR1 and CDR2: SGHRS, YFSETQ. V lost 0 bases and J lost 4, with 14 bases in between. The CDR3 is made up of 15 amino acids. DNA for the CDR3: TGCGCCAGCAGCTTGGCCGGGTTAGCTGGGTACGAGCAGTACTTC. It translates to CASSLAGLAGYEQYF.

For this clone: Compared with germline, one end of the junction differs, possibly owing to a read error. The sample has other DNA sequences that encode this CDR3 too. The chain uses TRBV19 and TRBJ2-5, with 8 positions matching TRBD2. This CDR3 is built from 18 residues. CDR1 and CDR2 from the germline V gene are LNHDA and SQIVND (reference sequence). The CDR3 DNA follows: TGTGCCAGTAGTATAGGGGGGTCAAGCGGGAGCGCCCAAGAAACCCAGTACTTC. Its translation: CASSIGGSSGSAQETQYF.

The gene calls are TRBV2 and TRBJ2-7, with 8 bases matching TRBD1. J gave up 5 bases and V 7 bases, and 10 bases lay outside the gene matches. The germline gives CDR1 SNHLY, CDR2 FYNNEI. The CDR3 is 14 amino acids. Written as DNA, the CDR3 is TGTGCCAGCAAGCCTCAGGGGGCCACTGACGAGCAGTACTTC. It specifies CASKPQGATDEQYF.

This chain uses TRBV5-4 with TRBJ2-6; TRBD1 matches 10 bases. This CDR3 spans 19 amino acids. J lost 1 base, V lost 4 bases, and 11 bases had no gene match. Germline CDR1 SGHNT, CDR2 YYREEE (reference sequence). The CDR3 region has the DNA TGTGCCAGCAGCAGGGACAGGGGTTTACACTTGTCTGGGGCCAACGTCCTGACTTTC. Translated, it gives CASSRDRGLHLSGANVLTF.

V is TRBV10-3 and J is TRBJ2-5; D call uncertain. Trimming took 0 bases from V and 11 from J, leaving 7 bases between them. CDR1 is ENHRY and CDR2 is SYGVKD in the germline V gene. CDR3 length equals 11 residues. This CDR3 is CAISESFPQYF. The CDR3 DNA reads as TGTGCCATCAGTGAGTCCTTCCCGCAGTACTTC.

This chain uses TRBV2 with TRBJ1-5; TRBD1 agrees at 9 bases. V dropped 5 bases and J dropped 7; count of bases not matched to a gene: 3. The CDR3 extends over 13 amino acids. Germline CDR1 reads SNHLY; CDR2 reads FYNNEI. The CDR3 spells CASSLGQGQPQHF. CDR3 bases: TGTGCCAGCAGTTTGGGACAGGGACAGCCCCAGCATTTT.